The 21 T cell receptor beta chains reported below all come from one sample, sequenced in a study of shared clonotypes between healthy human individuals. Method: immunoSEQ multiplex PCR; TCRdb's copy keeps in-frame clones and lacks some. Of about 600,000 clones in the sample, 95% to 98% were seen once. Positive CCR7 selection of CD45RO-negative cells yielded the naive CD8 cells, and terminally differentiated effector memory CD45RA+ cells were excluded. Sequenced input: naive CD8+ T cells sorted from blood. These receptors came from a man in his thirties or forties in good health.

This chain links TRBV7-9 with TRBJ2-2; 10 bases are a match to TRBD1. CDR3 size: 17 residues. Trimming at V came to 5 bases and at J to 2 bases, leaving 8 bases not matched to a gene. In germline, CDR1 is SEHNR, CDR2 FQNEAQ (reference sequence). In DNA, the CDR3 is TGTGCCAGCAGCCCGACGGCGACAGGGGGCAACACCGGGGAGCTGTTTTTT. Translation gives CASSPTATGGNTGELFF.

CDR3 bases: TGTGCCAGCAGTTTCCCGGGACACAAGGCAACTAATGAAAAACTGTTTTTT. It codes for CASSFPGHKATNEKLFF. The rearrangement uses TRBV28 and TRBJ1-4; D is perhaps TRBD1 (6 bases). The V gene's germline CDR1 is MDHEN and CDR2 SYDVKM. This CDR3 region has 17 residues. The V end was cut by 3 bases, the J end by 0 bases, with 14 bases between.

The gene calls are TRBV29-1 and TRBJ1-1; 9 nucleotides line up with TRBD1. The V segment lost 7 bases and the J segment 3 bases; nucleotides outside the gene matches: 6. The CDR3 has 13 amino acids. From germline, CDR1 is SQVTM and CDR2 ANQGSEA. The CDR3 loop reads CSATGQGHTEAFF. The CDR3 DNA sequence: TGCAGCGCCACCGGACAGGGGCACACTGAAGCTTTCTTT.

This chain uses TRBV14 with TRBJ2-1, with D unresolved. The CDR3 sequence is 15 residues long. Trimming stripped 1 base from V and 0 bases from J, with 7 bases between. CDR1 is SGHDN and CDR2 is FVKESK in the germline V gene. The CDR3 nucleotides read TGTGCCAGCAGCCAAGTTCACGGCTCCTACAATGAGCAGTTCTTC. Translating gives CASSQVHGSYNEQFF.

This clone is a singleton in its sample. The V and J genes are TRBV11-2 and TRBJ2-2; no reliable D call. This CDR3 has 15 residues. CDR1 is SGHAT and CDR2 is FQNNGV in the germline V gene. V was clipped by 3 bases and J by 5 bases, with 13 bases between them. The CDR3 spells CASSFFVDETGELFF. The CDR3 nucleotides read TGTGCCAGCAGCTTTTTCGTTGACGAGACCGGGGAGCTGTTTTTT.

This clone was seen a few times. V and J are TRBV6-1 and TRBJ1-5; D is uncertain. The CDR3 contains 12 residues. Germline lookup yields CDR1 MNHNS and CDR2 SASEGT. V shed 1 base and J shed 2 bases, with 0 bases lying between them. The CDR3 DNA sequence: TGTGCCAGCAGTGAAGGCAATCAGCCCCAGCATTTT. It encodes CASSEGNQPQHF.

The genes are TRBV7-6 and TRBJ2-7, with D perhaps matching TRBD1 or TRBD2 (5 bases each). This CDR3 comprises 14 residues. Germline loops: CDR1 SGHVS, CDR2 FNYEAQ. V lost 4 bases to trimming and J lost 2 bases, with 12 bases between them. For the CDR3, the DNA is TGTGCCAGCAGCTCCAGGGACGAGACCTACGAGCAGTACTTC. It is translated as CASSSRDETYEQYF.

The rearrangement joins TRBV27 to TRBJ2-1; D remains unclear. The CDR3 is 11 residues long. V gave up 7 bases and J gave up 3 bases, with 4 bases separating them. CDR1 is MNHEY and CDR2 is SMNVEV in the germline V gene (reference sequence). The CDR3 DNA sequence: TGTGCCAGCACCGACTACAATGAGCAGTTCTTC. Protein: CASTDYNEQFF.

V usage is TRBV6-5 and J usage is TRBJ2-1; tentatively, D is TRBD2 (7 bases). V was clipped by 5 bases and J by 6 bases, with 14 bases between them. Germline lookup yields CDR1 MNHEY and CDR2 SVGAGI. The CDR3 length is 14 residues. The CDR3 sequence: CASSLGGGGNEQFF. DNA of the CDR3: TGTGCCAGCAGTCTAGGGGGGGGAGGCAATGAGCAGTTCTTC.

The gene calls are TRBV11-3 and TRBJ1-5; D is ambiguous. This CDR3 comprises 11 residues. Trimming removed 2 bases from V and 10 bases from J, with 6 bases in between. Germline lookup yields CDR1 SGHNT and CDR2 YENEEA. CDR3 amino acids: CASSLTTPQHF. As DNA, the CDR3 is TGTGCCAGCAGCTTAACTACTCCCCAGCATTTT.

The chain carries TRBV7-9 and TRBJ2-7; 9 nucleotides match TRBD1. Losses at the gene ends were 5 bases for V and 0 bases for J; bases not matched to a gene: 5. The CDR3 length is 15 residues. In germline, CDR1 is SEHNR, CDR2 FQNEAQ (reference sequence). The chain's CDR3 is CASSRRDRDSYEQYF. The CDR3 coding sequence is TGTGCCAGCAGCCGCCGGGACAGGGACTCCTACGAGCAGTACTTC. Full variable domain (outside the CDR3, taken from reference TRBV7-9 and TRBJ2-7): DTGVSQNPRHKITKRGQNVTFRCDPISEHNRLYWYRQTLGQGPEFLTYFQNEAQLEKSRLLSDRFSAERPKGSFSTLEIQRTEQGDSAMYLCASSRRDRDSYEQYFGPGTRLTVT.

The chain links TRBV15 to TRBJ2-7, with D possibly TRBD2 on 5 matching bases. V was pared by 1 base and J by 2 bases, with 18 bases between. CDR1 LNHNV and CDR2 YYDKDF come from the germline V gene (reference sequence). This CDR3 is 17 amino acids long. CDR3 amino acids: CATSRASVGKEAYEQYF. CDR3 DNA: TGTGCCACCAGCAGAGCCTCCGTGGGTAAGGAGGCCTACGAGCAGTACTTC.

For this clone: Other DNA sequences within the sample encode an identical CDR3. CDR3 coding DNA: TGCGCCAGCAGCCAAGATAGGACGGCTGGAAACACCATATATTTT. It codes for CASSQDRTAGNTIYF. This chain connects TRBV4-3 to TRBJ1-3, with D unclear. V lost 0 bases, J lost 2 bases, and 8 bases lay in between. The CDR3 totals 15 residues. The V gene's germline CDR1 is LGHNA and CDR2 YSLEER.

CDR3 sequence (DNA): TGTGCCAGCAGCCCGGTCCCTAGCGGAGCCCAATTGCAGTTCTTC. It specifies CASSPVPSGAQLQFF. V gene TRBV11-1 combines with J gene TRBJ2-1; 7 nucleotides agree with TRBD2. Germline assignment: CDR1 SGHAT and CDR2 FQDESV (reference sequence). This CDR3 comprises 15 residues. V was pared by 5 bases and J by 12 bases, with 16 bases of the junction left unmatched.

This chain uses TRBV28 with TRBJ1-5; D uncertain. The germline gives CDR1 MDHEN, CDR2 SYDVKM. Trimming removed 2 bases at V and 0 bases at J, with 2 bases between. The length of the CDR3 is 13 residues. DNA for the CDR3: TGTGCCAGCAGTTTAGGTAGCAATCAGCCCCAGCATTTT. Protein: CASSLGSNQPQHF.

The chain combines TRBV2 with TRBJ1-1; D is ambiguous. Between the trimmed V and J ends, which lost 8 bases and 1 base, there was a span of 8 bases. Germline CDR1 SNHLY, CDR2 FYNNEI. CDR3 length: 12 residues. This CDR3 is CASPARNTEAFF. The CDR3 DNA reads as TGTGCCAGCCCGGCTAGGAACACTGAAGCTTTCTTT.

The gene calls are TRBV9 and TRBJ2-7; D is uncertain. The CDR3 has 12 amino acids. Germline loops: CDR1 SGDLS, CDR2 YYNGEE. The V end was cut by 7 bases, the J end by 2 bases, with 10 bases between. In DNA form, the CDR3 reads TGTGCCAGCGGGTCCCACGCCTACGAGCAGTACTTC. It is translated as CASGSHAYEQYF.

The chain is built from TRBV29-1 and TRBJ2-7; TRBD1 aligns across 8 bases. The V gene's germline CDR1 is SQVTM and CDR2 ANQGSEA. The trim removed 0 bases at V and 5 bases at J, leaving 3 bases unmatched. CDR3 length: 13 amino acids. CDR3 bases: TGCAGCGTTGAAGAACAGGGGGATGACGAGCAGTACTTC. Protein: CSVEEQGDDEQYF.

The chain recombines TRBV29-1 with TRBJ2-3; D unclear. Trimming cost V 0 bases and J 5 bases, with 3 bases left between them. CDR1 and CDR2 (germline): SQVTM, ANQGSEA. The CDR3 covers 11 residues. CDR3 region: CSVEDVDTQYF. As DNA, the CDR3 is TGCAGCGTTGAAGATGTAGATACGCAGTATTTT.

V and J are TRBV29-1 and TRBJ2-7, with 7 bases lining up with TRBD2. The CDR3 runs to 13 residues. Germline trimming cut 6 bases from V and 5 bases from J; bases unmatched to any gene: 10. Per germline, CDR1 SQVTM and CDR2 ANQGSEA. In DNA, the CDR3 is TGCAGCGTCAGGGAGGCGGGAGTCCACGAGCAGTACTTC. This sequence encodes CSVREAGVHEQYF.

J is TRBJ2-7 and V is TRBV28, with D possibly TRBD2 on 6 matching bases. This CDR3 contains 15 residues. The V end was cut by 3 bases, the J end by 4 bases, with 16 bases between. The germline CDR1 and CDR2 sequences are MDHEN and SYDVKM. CDR3 sequence: CASSLIRESVYEQYF. The CDR3, as DNA: TGTGCCAGCAGTTTGATCCGGGAGTCCGTGTACGAGCAGTACTTC.